This T cell receptor (beta chain) emerged from a study of blood T cell repertoires in COVID-19. Overall study context: The origin of the acute and convalescent COVID-19 samples was the United States, Italy and Spain. PBMCs, B-cell-depleted T cells, or T cells provided the cDNA or gDNA that made up the material.

This clone turned up a few times. This sample includes further DNA sequences coding for the same CDR3. Authors' processing steps: Reference gene primer amplification gave estimated nucleated cell counts. The data were produced by immunoSEQ multiplex PCR, yet TCRdb's version contains in-frame clones alone and is incomplete. V, J and clone size are those of that table, while D and trimming were read from the DNA. The sample lists roughly 220,000 clones, roughly 84% occurring once. The germline gives CDR1 ENHRY, CDR2 SYGVKD. The ends were cut back, 3 bases at V and 1 base at J, with 10 bases in the middle. The CDR3 sequence is 15 residues long.

This clonotype was obtained from an older woman who had recovered from COVID-19. Sequencing used peripheral blood. The chain recombines TRBV10-3 with TRBJ1-3; the D gene is possibly TRBD1 (6 bases). The CDR3 DNA sequence: TGTGCCATCAGTGACCCTACAGGGTCTGGAAACACCATATATTTT. It encodes CAISDPTGSGNTIYF.